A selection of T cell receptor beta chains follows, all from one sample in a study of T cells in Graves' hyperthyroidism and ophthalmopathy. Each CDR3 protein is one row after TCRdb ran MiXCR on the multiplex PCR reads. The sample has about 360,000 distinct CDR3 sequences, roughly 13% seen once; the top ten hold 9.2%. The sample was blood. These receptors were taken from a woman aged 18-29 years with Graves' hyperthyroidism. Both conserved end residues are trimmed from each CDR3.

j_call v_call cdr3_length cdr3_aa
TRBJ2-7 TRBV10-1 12 ANQGNGRSYEQY
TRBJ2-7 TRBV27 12 ASSLGTGSYEQY
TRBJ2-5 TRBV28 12 ASRGTGGIETQY
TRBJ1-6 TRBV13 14 ASSFYETGGAFPLH
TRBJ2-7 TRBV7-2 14 ASSFLPGQGGYEQY
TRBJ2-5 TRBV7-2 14 ASSPNGLARKETQY
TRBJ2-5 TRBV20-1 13 SARNKGGRMETQY
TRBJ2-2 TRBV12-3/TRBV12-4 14 ASSLTSGGHTGEPF
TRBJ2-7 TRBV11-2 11 ASSLGTGYEQY
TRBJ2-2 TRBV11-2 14 ASSSPGSRNTGELF
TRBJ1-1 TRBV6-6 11 ASSYSQRTEAF
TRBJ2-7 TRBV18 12 ASSPRGTNYEQY
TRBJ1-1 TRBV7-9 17 ASSVQTGTGRRKVSEAF
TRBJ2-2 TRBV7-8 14 ASSPDLTRRTGELF
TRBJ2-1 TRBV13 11 ASSPLAGNEQF
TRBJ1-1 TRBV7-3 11 ASSFTVLTEAF
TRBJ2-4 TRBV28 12 ASRGFRGKNIQY
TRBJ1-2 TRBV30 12 AWSVRGKSYGYT
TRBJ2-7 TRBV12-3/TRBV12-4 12 ASRLQTASYEQY
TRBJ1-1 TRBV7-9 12 ASSLEIRRGGAF
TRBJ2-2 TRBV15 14 ATSREASGSTGELF
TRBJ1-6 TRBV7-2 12 ASTSSESNSPLH
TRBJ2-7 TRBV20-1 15 SARETGGPRGSYEQY
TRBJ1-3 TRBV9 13 ASSVTDRGGNTIY
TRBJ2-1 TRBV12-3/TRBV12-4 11 ASSLPVSDEQF
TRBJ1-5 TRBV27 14 ASRLGGGQSNQPQH
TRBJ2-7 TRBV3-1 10 ASSQTVHEQY
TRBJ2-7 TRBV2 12 ASRVGSGAYEQY
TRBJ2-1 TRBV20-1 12 SARDGDRGNEQF
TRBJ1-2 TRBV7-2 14 ASSALQGRLDYGYT
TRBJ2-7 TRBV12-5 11 ASARDGAYEQY
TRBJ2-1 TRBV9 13 ASNKEPSWYNEQF
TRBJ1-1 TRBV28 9 ATNMGLEAF
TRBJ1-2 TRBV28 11 ASSFKRGDFYT
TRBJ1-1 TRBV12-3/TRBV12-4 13 ASSLYRIENTEAF
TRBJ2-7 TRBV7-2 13 ASRKDWAFTYEQY
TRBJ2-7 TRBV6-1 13 ASRPLAGASYEQY
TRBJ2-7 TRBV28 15 ASSPRGELAGGHEQY
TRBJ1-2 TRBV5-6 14 ASSPKRQMLDYGYT
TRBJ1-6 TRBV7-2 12 ASSLKGAFSPLH
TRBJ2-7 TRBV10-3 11 AISEVSGYEQY
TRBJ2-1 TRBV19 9 ASSIWGNEF
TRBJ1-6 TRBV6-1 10 ASRGGDSPLH
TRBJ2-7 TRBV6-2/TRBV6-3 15 ASSYYRPHGFTYEQY
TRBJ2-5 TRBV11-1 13 ASSSGPGRMETQY
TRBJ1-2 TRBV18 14 ASSPSGTPENYGYT